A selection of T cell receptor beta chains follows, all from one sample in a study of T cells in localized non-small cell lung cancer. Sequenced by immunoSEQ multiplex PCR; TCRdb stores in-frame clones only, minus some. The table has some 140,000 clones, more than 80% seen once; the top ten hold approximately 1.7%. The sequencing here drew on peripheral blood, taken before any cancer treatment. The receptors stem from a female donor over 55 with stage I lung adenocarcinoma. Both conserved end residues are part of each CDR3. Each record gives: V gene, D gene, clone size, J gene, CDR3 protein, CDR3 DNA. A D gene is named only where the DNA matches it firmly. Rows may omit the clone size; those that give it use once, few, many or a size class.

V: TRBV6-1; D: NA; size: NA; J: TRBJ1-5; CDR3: CASSDLPGGLNQPQHF; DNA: TGTGCCAGCAGTGATCTTCCGGGGGGGCTCAATCAGCCCCAGCATTTT
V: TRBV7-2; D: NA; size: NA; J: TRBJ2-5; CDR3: CASSLLGAGETQYF; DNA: TGTGCCAGCAGCTTATTGGGAGCCGGGGAGACCCAGTACTTC
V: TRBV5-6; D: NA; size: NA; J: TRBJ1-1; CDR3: CASSLDRAVTTEAFF; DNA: TGTGCCAGCAGCTTGGATCGGGCCGTAACCACTGAAGCTTTCTTT
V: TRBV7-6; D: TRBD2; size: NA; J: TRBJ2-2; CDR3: CASSLDSPGLAYTGELFF; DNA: TGTGCCAGCAGCTTAGATTCGCCGGGACTAGCGTACACCGGGGAGCTGTTTTTT
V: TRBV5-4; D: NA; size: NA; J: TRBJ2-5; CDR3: CASSLAFEQETQYF; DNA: TGTGCCAGCAGCTTGGCCTTCGAACAAGAGACCCAGTACTTC
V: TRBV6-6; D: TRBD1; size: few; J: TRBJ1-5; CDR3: CASSYGTGSQPQHF; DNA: TGTGCCAGCAGTTACGGGACAGGAAGTCAGCCCCAGCATTTT
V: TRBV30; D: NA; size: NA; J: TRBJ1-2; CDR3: CAWRTENYGYTF; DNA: TGTGCCTGGAGGACGGAAAACTATGGCTACACCTTC
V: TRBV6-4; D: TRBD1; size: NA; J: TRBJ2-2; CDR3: CASRPGTGANTGELFF; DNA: TGTGCCAGCAGACCTGGGACAGGGGCGAACACCGGGGAGCTGTTTTTT
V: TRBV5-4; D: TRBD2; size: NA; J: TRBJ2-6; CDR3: CASRQDLVGLAVSGANVLTF; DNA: TGTGCCAGCAGACAGGACCTGGTGGGACTAGCGGTATCTGGGGCCAACGTCCTGACTTTC
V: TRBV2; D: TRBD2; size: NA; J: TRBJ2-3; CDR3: CASSFSGREADTQYF; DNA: TGTGCCAGCAGCTTTAGCGGGAGGGAAGCAGATACGCAGTATTTT
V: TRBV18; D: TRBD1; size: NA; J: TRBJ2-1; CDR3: CASSPPGQGGNEQFF; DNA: TGTGCCAGCTCACCACCTGGACAGGGTGGCAATGAGCAGTTCTTC
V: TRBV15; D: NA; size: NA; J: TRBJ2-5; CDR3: CATSRDGRTQYF; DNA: TGTGCCACCAGCAGAGATGGCCGGACCCAGTACTTC
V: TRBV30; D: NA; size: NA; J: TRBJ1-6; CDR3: CAWNARDGSPLHF; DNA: TGTGCCTGGAACGCCAGGGATGGGTCACCCCTCCACTTT
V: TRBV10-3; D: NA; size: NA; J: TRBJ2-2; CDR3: CAISLRQESGELFF; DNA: TGTGCCATCAGCTTGAGACAGGAGTCCGGGGAGCTGTTTTTT
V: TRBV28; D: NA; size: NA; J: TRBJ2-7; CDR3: CASSFGGTRAVSPRAEQYF; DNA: TGTGCCAGCAGTTTTGGGGGGACCAGGGCCGTCTCCCCCAGGGCCGAGCAGTACTTC
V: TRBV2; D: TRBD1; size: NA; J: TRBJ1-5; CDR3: CASRRQGALGNQPQHF; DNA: TGTGCCAGCAGGAGACAGGGGGCCTTGGGCAATCAGCCCCAGCATTTT
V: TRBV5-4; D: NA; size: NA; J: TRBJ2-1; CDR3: CASTTPSGALYNEQFF; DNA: TGTGCCAGCACCACCCCAAGCGGAGCTCTTTACAATGAGCAGTTCTTC